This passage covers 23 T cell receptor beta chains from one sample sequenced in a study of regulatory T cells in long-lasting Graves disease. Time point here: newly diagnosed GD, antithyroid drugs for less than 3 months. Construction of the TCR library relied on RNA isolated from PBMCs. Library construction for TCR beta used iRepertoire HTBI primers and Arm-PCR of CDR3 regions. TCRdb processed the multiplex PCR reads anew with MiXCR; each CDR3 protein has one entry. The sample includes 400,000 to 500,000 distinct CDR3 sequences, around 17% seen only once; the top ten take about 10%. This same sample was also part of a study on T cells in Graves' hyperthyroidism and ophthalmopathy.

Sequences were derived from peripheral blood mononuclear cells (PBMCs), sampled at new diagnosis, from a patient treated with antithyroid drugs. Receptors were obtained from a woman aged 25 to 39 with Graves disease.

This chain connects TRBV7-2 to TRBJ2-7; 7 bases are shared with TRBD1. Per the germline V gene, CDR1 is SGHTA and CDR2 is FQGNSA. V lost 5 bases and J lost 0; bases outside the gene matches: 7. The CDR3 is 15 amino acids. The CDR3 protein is CASSPSTGSSYEQYF. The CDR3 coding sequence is TGTGCCAGCAGCCCTTCGACAGGGAGCTCCTACGAGCAGTACTTC.

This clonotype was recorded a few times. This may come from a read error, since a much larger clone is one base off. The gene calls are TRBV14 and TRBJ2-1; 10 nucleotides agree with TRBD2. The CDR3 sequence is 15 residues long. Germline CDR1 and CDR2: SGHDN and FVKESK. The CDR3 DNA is TGTGCCAGCAGCCGTAGCGGGAGGATCTACAATGAGCAGTCCTTC. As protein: CASSRSGRIYNEQSF.

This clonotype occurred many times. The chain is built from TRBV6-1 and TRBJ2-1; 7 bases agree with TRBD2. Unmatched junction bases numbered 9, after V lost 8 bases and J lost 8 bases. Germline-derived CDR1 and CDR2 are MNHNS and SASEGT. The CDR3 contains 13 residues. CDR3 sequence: CASGASGPDEQFF. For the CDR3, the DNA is TGTGCCAGCGGGGCTAGCGGCCCGGATGAGCAGTTCTTC.

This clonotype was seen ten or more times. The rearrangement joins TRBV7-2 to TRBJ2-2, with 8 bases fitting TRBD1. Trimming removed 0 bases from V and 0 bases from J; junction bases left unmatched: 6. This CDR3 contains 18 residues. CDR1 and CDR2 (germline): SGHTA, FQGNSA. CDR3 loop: CASSLALTGATNTGELFF. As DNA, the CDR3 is TGTGCCAGCAGCTTAGCCCTGACAGGGGCGACGAACACCGGGGAGCTGTTTTTT. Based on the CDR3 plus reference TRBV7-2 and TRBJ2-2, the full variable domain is GAGVSQSPSNKVTEKGKDVELRCDPISGHTALYWYRQSLGQGLEFLIYFQGNSAPDKSGLPSDRFSAERTGGSVSTLTIQRTQQEDSAVYLCASSLALTGATNTGELFFGEGSRLTVL.

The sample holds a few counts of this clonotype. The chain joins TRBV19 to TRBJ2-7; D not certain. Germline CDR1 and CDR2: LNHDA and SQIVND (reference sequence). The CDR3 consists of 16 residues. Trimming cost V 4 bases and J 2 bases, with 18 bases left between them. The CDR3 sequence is CASSRLRGGKTYEQYF. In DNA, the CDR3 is TGTGCCAGTAGTAGACTGAGAGGTGGCAAAACCTACGAGCAGTACTTC.

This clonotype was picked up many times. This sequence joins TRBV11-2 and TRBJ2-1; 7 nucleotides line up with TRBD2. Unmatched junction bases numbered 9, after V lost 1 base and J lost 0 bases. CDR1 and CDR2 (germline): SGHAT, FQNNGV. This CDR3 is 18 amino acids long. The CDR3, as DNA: TGTGCCAGCAGCTTAGGAAGATACCGCGGGAGCTCCTACAATGAGCAGTTCTTC. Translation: CASSLGRYRGSSYNEQFF.

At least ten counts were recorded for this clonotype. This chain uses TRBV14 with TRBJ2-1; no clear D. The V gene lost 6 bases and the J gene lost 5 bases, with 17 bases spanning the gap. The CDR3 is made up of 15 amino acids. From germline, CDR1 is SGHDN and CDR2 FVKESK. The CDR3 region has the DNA TGTGCCAGCAGGCCGTACGGCGGTAGAAACAATGAGCAGTTCTTC. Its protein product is CASRPYGGRNNEQFF.

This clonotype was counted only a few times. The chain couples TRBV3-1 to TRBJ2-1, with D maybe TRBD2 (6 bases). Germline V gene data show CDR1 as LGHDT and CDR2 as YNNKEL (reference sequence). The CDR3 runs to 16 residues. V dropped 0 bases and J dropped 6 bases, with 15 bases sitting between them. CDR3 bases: TGTGCCAGCAGCCAAGAGCGTAGAGCGGGCCCCAATGAGCAGTTCTTC. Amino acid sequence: CASSQERRAGPNEQFF.

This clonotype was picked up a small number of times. DNA for the CDR3: TGCAGTGCTAGAACCGGGAACCCCGAAGAGACCCAGTACTTC. It is translated as CSARTGNPEETQYF. The chain links TRBV20-1 to TRBJ2-5; D possibly corresponds to TRBD2 (5 bases). CDR1 and CDR2 from the germline V gene are DFQATT and SNEGSKA (reference sequence). Trimming took 2 bases from V and 3 from J, leaving 13 bases between them. The CDR3 totals 14 residues.

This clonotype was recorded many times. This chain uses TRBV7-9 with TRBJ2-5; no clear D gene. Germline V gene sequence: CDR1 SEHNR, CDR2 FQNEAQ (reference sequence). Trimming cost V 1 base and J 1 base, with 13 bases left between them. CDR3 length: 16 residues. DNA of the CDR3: TGTGCCAGCAGCTTAGGGGAACATCGCGTCCAAGAGACCCAGTACTTC. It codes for CASSLGEHRVQETQYF. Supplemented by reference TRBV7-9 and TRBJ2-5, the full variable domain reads DTGVSQNPRHKITKRGQNVTFRCDPISEHNRLYWYRQTLGQGPEFLTYFQNEAQLEKSRLLSDRFSAERPKGSFSTLEIQRTEQGDSAMYLCASSLGEHRVQETQYFGPGTRLLVL.

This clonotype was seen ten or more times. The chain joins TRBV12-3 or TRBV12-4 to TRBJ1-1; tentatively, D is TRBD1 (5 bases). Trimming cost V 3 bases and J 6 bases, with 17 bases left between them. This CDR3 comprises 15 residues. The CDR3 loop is CASSFPVRGWPEAFF. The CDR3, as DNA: TGTGCCAGCAGTTTTCCTGTAAGGGGATGGCCTGAAGCTTTCTTT.

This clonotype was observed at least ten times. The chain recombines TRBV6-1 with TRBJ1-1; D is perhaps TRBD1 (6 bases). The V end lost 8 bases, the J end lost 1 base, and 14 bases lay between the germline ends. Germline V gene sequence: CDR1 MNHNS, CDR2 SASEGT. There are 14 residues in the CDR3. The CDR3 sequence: CASQTGASNTEAFF. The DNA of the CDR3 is TGTGCCAGCCAGACAGGAGCGTCGAACACTGAAGCTTTCTTT.

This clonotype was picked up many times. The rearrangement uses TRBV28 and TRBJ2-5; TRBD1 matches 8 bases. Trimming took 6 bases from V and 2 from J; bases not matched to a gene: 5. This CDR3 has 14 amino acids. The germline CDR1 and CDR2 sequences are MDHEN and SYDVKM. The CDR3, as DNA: TGTGCCAGCAGGTTTACAGGGGGACAAGAGACCCAGTACTTC. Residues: CASRFTGGQETQYF.

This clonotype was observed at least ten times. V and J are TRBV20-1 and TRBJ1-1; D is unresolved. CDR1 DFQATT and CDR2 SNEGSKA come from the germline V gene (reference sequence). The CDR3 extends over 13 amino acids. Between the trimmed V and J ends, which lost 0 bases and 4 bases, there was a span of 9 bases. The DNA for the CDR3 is TGCAGTGCTAGAGATCCCTGGGGCACTGAAGCTTTCTTT. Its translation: CSARDPWGTEAFF.

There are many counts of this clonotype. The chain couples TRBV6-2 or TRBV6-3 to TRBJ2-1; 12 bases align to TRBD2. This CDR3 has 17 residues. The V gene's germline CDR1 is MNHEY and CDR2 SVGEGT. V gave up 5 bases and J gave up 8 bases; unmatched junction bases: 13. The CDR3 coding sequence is TGTGCCAGCAGTGAAGAGACTAGCGGGAGTTGGGGGGATGAGCAGTTCTTC. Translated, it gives CASSEETSGSWGDEQFF.

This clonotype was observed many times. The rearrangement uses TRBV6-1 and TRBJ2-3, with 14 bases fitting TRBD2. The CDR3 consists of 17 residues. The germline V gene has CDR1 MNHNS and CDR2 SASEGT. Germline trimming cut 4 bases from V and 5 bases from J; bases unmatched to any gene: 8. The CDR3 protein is CASSGQTSGRAKDTQYF. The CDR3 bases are TGTGCCAGCAGTGGGCAGACTAGCGGGAGGGCCAAAGATACGCAGTATTTT.

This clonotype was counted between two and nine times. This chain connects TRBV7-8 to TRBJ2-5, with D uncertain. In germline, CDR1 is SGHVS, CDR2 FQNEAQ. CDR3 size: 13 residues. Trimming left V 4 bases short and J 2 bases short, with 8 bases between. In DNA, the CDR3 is TGTGCCAGCAGCTCTGGGATTCAAGAGACCCAGTACTTC. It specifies CASSSGIQETQYF.

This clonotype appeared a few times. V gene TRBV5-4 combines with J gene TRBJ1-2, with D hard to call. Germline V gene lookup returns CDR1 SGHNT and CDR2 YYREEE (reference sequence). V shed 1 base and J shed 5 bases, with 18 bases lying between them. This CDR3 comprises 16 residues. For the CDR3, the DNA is TGTGCCAGCAGCTTGATCGAACCGGGGAGGAGATATGGCTACACCTTC. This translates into CASSLIEPGRRYGYTF.

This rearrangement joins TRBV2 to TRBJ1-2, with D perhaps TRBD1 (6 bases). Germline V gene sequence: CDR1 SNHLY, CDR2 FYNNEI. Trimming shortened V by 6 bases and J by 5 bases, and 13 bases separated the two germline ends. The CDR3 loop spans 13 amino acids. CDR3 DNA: TGTGCCAGCAGGCGGGGGCGGACGTATGGCTACACCTTC. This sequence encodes CASRRGRTYGYTF.

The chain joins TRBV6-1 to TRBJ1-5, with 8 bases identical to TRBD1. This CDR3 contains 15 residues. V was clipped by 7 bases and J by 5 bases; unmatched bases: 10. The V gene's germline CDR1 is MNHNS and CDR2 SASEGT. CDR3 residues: CASIPGGVEDQPQHF. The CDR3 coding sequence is TGTGCCAGCATCCCAGGGGGCGTGGAGGATCAGCCCCAGCATTTT.

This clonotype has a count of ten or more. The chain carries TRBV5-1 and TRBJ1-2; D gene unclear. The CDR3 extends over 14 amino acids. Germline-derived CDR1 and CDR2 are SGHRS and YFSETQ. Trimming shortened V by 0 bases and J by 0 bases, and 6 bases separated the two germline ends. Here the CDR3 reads CASSLEGANYGYTF. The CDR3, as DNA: TGCGCCAGCAGCTTGGAGGGAGCTAACTATGGCTACACCTTC.

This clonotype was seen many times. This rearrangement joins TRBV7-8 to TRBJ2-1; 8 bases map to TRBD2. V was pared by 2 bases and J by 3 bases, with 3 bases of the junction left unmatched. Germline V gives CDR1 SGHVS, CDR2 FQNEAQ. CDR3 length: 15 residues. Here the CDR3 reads CASSLTSGFYNEQFF. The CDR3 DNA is TGTGCCAGCAGCTTAACTAGCGGCTTCTACAATGAGCAGTTCTTC.

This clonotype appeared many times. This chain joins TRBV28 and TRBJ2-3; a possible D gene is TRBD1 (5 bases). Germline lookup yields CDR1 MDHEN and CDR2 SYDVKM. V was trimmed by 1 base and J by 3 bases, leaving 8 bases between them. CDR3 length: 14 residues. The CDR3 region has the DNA TGTGCCAGCAGTTTATACCAGGGAACAGATACGCAGTATTTT. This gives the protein CASSLYQGTDTQYF.